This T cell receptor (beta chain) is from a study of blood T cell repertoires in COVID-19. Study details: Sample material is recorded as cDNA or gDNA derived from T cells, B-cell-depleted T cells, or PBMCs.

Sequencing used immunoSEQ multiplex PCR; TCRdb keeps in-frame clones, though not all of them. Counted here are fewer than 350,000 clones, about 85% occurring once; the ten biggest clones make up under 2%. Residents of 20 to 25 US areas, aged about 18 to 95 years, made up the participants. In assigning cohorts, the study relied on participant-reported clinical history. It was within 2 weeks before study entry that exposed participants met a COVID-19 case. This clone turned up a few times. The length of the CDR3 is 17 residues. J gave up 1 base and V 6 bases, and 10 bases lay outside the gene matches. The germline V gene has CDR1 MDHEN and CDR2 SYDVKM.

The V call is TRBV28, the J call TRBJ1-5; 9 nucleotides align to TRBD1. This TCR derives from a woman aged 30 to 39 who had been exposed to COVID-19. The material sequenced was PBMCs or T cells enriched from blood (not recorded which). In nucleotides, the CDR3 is TGTGCCAGCAGCCCTGCCGGGACAGGGACAAGCAATCAGCCCCAGCATTTT. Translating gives CASSPAGTGTSNQPQHF.